The subject of this entry is one TCR beta chain. The target antigen is unknown. These data belong to a study of cytomegalovirus exposure and HLA in healthy donors. General observations from the study: Per a prior analysis, the majority of TCR beta V segments were productive roughly 90% or roughly 30% of the time.

The PCR was carried out with 60 Vbeta primers and 13 Jbeta primers. Original handling: The count from a later analysis was tens of millions of unique TCR beta chains, some 10 million of them shared. Only in-frame clones appear in the TCRdb table, and some are missing; sequencing was by immunoSEQ multiplex PCR. D and trimming were read from the DNA, whereas the V and J calls and clone size are those reported in that table. The table shows roughly 140,000 clones, with 70% to 85% occurring only once. CDR1 is SEHNR and CDR2 is FQNEAQ in the germline V gene (reference sequence). Trimming pared 1 base from V and 4 bases from J, leaving 13 bases between. The CDR3 is 15 residues long.

The V and J genes are TRBV7-9 and TRBJ1-2; D is ambiguous. This TCR was sampled from a man aged 40-50 years in good health and CMV-seropositive. The sample was PBMCs. Here the CDR3 DNA reads TGTGCCAGCAGCTTAGATGCAGGAAATATCTATGGCTACACCTTC. Protein product: CASSLDAGNIYGYTF.